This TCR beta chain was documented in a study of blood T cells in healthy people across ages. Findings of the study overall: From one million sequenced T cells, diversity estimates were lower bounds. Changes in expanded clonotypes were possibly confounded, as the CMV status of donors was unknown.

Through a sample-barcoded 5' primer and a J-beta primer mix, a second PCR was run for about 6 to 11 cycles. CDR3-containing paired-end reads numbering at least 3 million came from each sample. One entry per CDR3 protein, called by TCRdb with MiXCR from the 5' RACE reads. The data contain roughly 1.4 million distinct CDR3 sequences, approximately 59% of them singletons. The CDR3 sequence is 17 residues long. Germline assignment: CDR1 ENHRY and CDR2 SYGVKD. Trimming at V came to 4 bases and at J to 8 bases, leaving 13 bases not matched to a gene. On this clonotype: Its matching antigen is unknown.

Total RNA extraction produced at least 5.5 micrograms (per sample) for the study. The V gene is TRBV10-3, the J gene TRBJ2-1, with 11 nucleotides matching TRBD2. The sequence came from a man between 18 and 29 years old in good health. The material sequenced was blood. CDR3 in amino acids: CAISVSPLAGVIYEQFF. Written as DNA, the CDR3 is TGTGCCATCAGTGTAAGCCCACTAGCGGGGGTAATCTATGAGCAGTTCTTC.